This T cell receptor (beta chain) was found in a study of CD8+ T cells in alopecia areata. Reverse transcription of extracted RNA yielded cDNA, which provided the sequencing template. Profiling relied on immunoSEQ multiplex PCR, and the TCRdb table lists in-frame clones only, not all of them. The sample shows 100,000 to 130,000 clones, approximately 59% of them seen only once. The CDR3 runs 13 residues. Germline values: CDR1 SGDLS, CDR2 YYNGEE. Trimming removed 1 base from V and 9 bases from J, with 11 bases in between. This clone has only a few counts. Its specificity is unknown. General study results and limits: Sequencing of scalp samples also captures resident alphabeta T cells of normal skin. Relative to normal scalp, lesional scalp, especially alopecia totalis/universalis, showed higher clonality.

V and J are TRBV9 and TRBJ2-1; D may be TRBD2 (7 bases). Sequencing input: CD8+ T cells sorted from blood. The sequence derives from a human donor in good health. The CDR3 DNA sequence: TGTGCCAGCAGCGTACCGGGGGGCCTTGAGCAGTTCTTC. Translated, it gives CASSVPGGLEQFF.